This TCR beta chain is drawn from a study of shared T cell receptors in the human thymus. Trimming left V 4 bases short and J 6 bases short, with 11 bases between. Germline V CDR1 and CDR2: SGDLS, YYNGEE. This CDR3 has 12 amino acids. This table comes from immunoSEQ multiplex PCR, and its TCRdb copy is limited to in-frame clones, with some not included. The profile shows hundreds of thousands of clones, around 89% of them singletons. This sample was shared with a second study, whose subject was human thymus T cells. That investigation notes: Thymus tissue for the work was resected from patients undergoing corrective heart surgery.

J is TRBJ2-7 and V is TRBV9; D remains unclear. The sequence was obtained from a boy younger than two with a congenital heart defect. The sequenced sample consisted of thymocytes. The CDR3 DNA reads as TGTGCCAGCAGCCCCACTCGAGGCGAGCAGTACTTC. Translation: CASSPTRGEQYF.